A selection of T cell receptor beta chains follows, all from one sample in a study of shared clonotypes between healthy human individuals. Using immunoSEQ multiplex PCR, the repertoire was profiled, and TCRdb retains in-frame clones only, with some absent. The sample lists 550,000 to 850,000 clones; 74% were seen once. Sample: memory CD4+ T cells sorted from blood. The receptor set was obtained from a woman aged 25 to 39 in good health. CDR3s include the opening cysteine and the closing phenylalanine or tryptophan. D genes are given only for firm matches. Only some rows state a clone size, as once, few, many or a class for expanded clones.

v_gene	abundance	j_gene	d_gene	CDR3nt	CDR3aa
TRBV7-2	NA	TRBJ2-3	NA	TGTGCCAGCAGCGGGGGACTTATGGGCACAGATACGCAGTATTTT	CASSGGLMGTDTQYF
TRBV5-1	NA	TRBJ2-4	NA	TGCGCCAGCAGCTTGAATGAGGCCAAAAACATTCAGTACTTC	CASSLNEAKNIQYF
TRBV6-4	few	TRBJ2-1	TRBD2	TGTGCCAGCAGTGACACGGCGGGAGAGTTCAATGAGCAGTTCTTC	CASSDTAGEFNEQFF
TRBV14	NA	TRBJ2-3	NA	TGTGCCAGCAGCCAAGATTGGGTGGGGGCTGGCCACACGGATACGCAGTATTTT	CASSQDWVGAGHTDTQYF
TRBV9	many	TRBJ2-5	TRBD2	TGTGCCAGCAGCAGCCGGGGGGGCGAAGAGACCCAGTACTTC	CASSSRGGEETQYF
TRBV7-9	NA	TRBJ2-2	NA	TGTGCCAGCAGCTTGCGAGTGAACACCGGGGAGCTGTTTTTT	CASSLRVNTGELFF
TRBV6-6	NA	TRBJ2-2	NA	TGTGCCACCGGGGGAGAGGTCACCGGGGAGCTGTTTTTT	CATGGEVTGELFF
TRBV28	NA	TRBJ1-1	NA	TGTGCCAGCAGTAGGGCAAAAACTGAAGCTTTCTTT	CASSRAKTEAFF
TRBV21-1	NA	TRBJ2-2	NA	TGTGCCAGCAGGAAACGGAACTGGGCAGCCCTGAACACCGGGGAGCTGTTTTTT	CASRKRNWAALNTGELFF
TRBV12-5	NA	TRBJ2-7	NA	TGTGCTAGCGGGATGGGGCGGGGTTACTACGAGCAGTACTTC	CASGMGRGYYEQYF
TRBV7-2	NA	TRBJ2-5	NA	TGTGCCAGCAGCCAGCCCGGGATCGGGCAAGAGACCCAGTACTTC	CASSQPGIGQETQYF
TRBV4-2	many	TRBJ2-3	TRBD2	TGTGCCAGCAGCCAAGGGACTAGCGGGAGCACAGATACGCAGTATTTT	CASSQGTSGSTDTQYF
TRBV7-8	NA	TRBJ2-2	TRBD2	TGTGCCAGCAGCTCGGGACTAGCGGAAATCACCGGGGAGCTGTTTTTT	CASSSGLAEITGELFF
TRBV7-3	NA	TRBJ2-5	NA	TGTGCCAGCAGCCTAGCCGGGGGTGGAGAGACCCAGTACTTC	CASSLAGGGETQYF
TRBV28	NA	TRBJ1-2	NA	TGTGCCAGCAGTTACAAGAACTATGGCTACACCTTC	CASSYKNYGYTF
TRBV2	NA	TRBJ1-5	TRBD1	TGTGCCAGCAGCGACGACAGGGGCGAGCAGCCCCAGCATTTT	CASSDDRGEQPQHF
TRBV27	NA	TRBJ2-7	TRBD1	TGTGCCAGCAGTCCCCGACAGGGACCCTACGAGCAGTACTTC	CASSPRQGPYEQYF
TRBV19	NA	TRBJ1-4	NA	TGTGCCAGTAGTATTTCAGAGACTAATGAAAAACTGTTTTTT	CASSISETNEKLFF
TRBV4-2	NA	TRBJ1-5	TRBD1	TGTGCCAGCAGCCAAGATGCACAGGGGGCTCAGCCCCAGCATTTT	CASSQDAQGAQPQHF
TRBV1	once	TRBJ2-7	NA	TGCACCAGCAGCCAAGATGTTGGCGGGAGGAGGTCCGAGCAGTACTTC	CTSSQDVGGRRSEQYF
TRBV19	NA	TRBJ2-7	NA	TGTGCCACCTCAGGACAGAGGTACGAGCAGTACTTC	CATSGQRYEQYF
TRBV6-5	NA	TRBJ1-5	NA	TGTGCCAGCAGAACCGCCGGGACTCCGCCCTGGCATTTT	CASRTAGTPPWHF
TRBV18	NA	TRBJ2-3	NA	TGTGCCAGCTCACCAGGGAGGGGGCTGGAGACAGATACGCAGTATTTT	CASSPGRGLETDTQYF
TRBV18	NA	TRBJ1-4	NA	TGTGCCAGCTCTCCCAGCTCCTCTAATGAAAAACTGTTTTTT	CASSPSSSNEKLFF
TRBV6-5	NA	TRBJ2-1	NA	TGTGCCAGCAGTGGTTTGGGCGGGAAGTACAATGAGCAGTTCTTC	CASSGLGGKYNEQFF
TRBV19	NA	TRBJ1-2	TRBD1	TGTGCCAGTAGCCGGGACAGGGCCTATGGCTACACCTTC	CASSRDRAYGYTF
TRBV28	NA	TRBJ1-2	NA	TGTGCCAGCAGAACGACTTCGGAATATGGCTACACCTTC	CASRTTSEYGYTF
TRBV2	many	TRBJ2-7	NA	TGTGCCAGCAGTATAGATTCGGGGGCCTACGAGCAGTACTTC	CASSIDSGAYEQYF